Following are 23 T cell receptor beta chains from one sample sequenced in a study of T cells after yellow fever vaccination. TCRdb itself ran the 5' RACE reads through MiXCR, one entry per CDR3 protein. The repertoire holds 620,000 or so distinct CDR3 sequences, with about 12% as singletons. The input for sequencing was PBMCs, taken on the day of the yellow fever booster vaccination. The source of these receptors is a man aged 25 to 40 who received the YFV17D yellow fever vaccine.

This clonotype was picked up a small number of times. V and J are TRBV11-2 and TRBJ2-1; 7 bases fit TRBD1. From germline, CDR1 is SGHAT and CDR2 FQNNGV. V shed 2 bases and J 3 bases; nucleotides not matched to a gene: 7. The CDR3 sequence is 16 residues long. CDR3 nucleotide sequence: TGTGCCAGCAGCTTACGACGTCAGGGGGTCTACAATGAGCAGTTCTTC. This encodes CASSLRRQGVYNEQFF.

This clonotype was recorded a few times. The rearrangement links TRBV21-1 to TRBJ2-1. TRBV21-1 is a recognized pseudogene. The CDR3 runs 18 residues. Here the CDR3 reads CASSKVFLTKSSYNEQFF. The CDR3 coding sequence is TGTGCCAGCAGCAAAGTCTTCCTGACGAAGTCCTCCTACAATGAGCAGTTCTTC.

The rearrangement joins TRBV7-2 to TRBJ2-6; D gene uncertain. Germline V CDR1 and CDR2: SGHTA, FQGNSA. The V and J ends lost 4 bases and 1 base respectively, with 8 bases between them. The CDR3 runs 15 residues. CDR3 bases: TGTGCCAGCAGCTGGCAGTTTTCTGGGGCCAACGTCCTGACTTTC. Amino acids: CASSWQFSGANVLTF.

The chain joins TRBV6-5 to TRBJ2-7, with TRBD2 identical over 8 bases. Germline V CDR1 and CDR2: MNHEY, SVGAGI. The CDR3 consists of 16 residues. V shed 0 bases and J 0 bases; nucleotides not matched to a gene: 4. CDR3 coding DNA: TGTGCCAGCAGTTACTCCGCTAGCGGGTCCTCCTACGAGCAGTACTTC. It encodes CASSYSASGSSYEQYF.

This chain connects TRBV29-1 to TRBJ2-1; 10 positions agree with TRBD2. CDR3 size: 12 residues. CDR1 is SQVTM, CDR2 ANQGSEA, per germline. V was clipped by 8 bases and J by 11 bases; unmatched bases: 9. The CDR3 DNA reads TGCAGCCTGGGGCTAGCGGGAGTTCAGCAGTTCTTC. As protein: CSLGLAGVQQFF.

The J gene is TRBJ2-7, the V gene TRBV19, with a possible D match to TRBD2 (5 bases). V lost 8 bases, J lost 2 bases, and 13 bases lay in between. Germline V gives CDR1 LNHDA, CDR2 SQIVND (reference sequence). The CDR3 is made up of 13 amino acids. CDR3 in amino acids: CASAYGVPYEQYF. CDR3 DNA sequence: TGTGCCAGTGCCTACGGGGTTCCCTACGAGCAGTACTTC.

The rearrangement joins TRBV6-1 to TRBJ2-2; D unclear. V shed 5 bases and J shed 5 bases, with 21 bases lying between them. This CDR3 region has 17 residues. Germline V gene lookup returns CDR1 MNHNS and CDR2 SASEGT. The CDR3 region is CASSRSAPHFGTGELFF. CDR3 bases: TGTGCCAGCAGTCGATCTGCCCCTCATTTCGGAACCGGGGAGCTGTTTTTT.

This rearrangement joins TRBV24-1 to TRBJ1-2, with TRBD1 matching over 9 bases. Germline trimming cut 10 bases from V and 3 bases from J; bases unmatched to any gene: 5. Germline CDR1 reads KGHDR; CDR2 reads SFDVKD. The CDR3 sequence is 13 residues long. CDR3: CATSGQGDYGYTF. CDR3 nucleotides: TGTGCCACTTCGGGACAGGGCGACTATGGCTACACCTTC.

This clonotype was detected a few times. V usage is TRBV20-1 and J usage is TRBJ1-6; 9 positions agree with TRBD1. Germline trimming cut 5 bases from V and 8 bases from J; bases unmatched to any gene: 7. The V gene's germline CDR1 is DFQATT and CDR2 SNEGSKA (reference sequence). The CDR3 length is 14 residues. CDR3 sequence reads: CSASGTGNHSPLHF. DNA for the CDR3: TGCAGTGCTTCCGGGACAGGGAACCATTCACCCCTCCACTTT.

In its sample, this clonotype was seen a few times. The chain uses TRBV29-1 and TRBJ2-3; 9 nucleotides agree with TRBD2. The CDR3 consists of 15 residues. V lost 5 bases to trimming and J lost 2 bases; unmatched junction nucleotides: 8. Germline values: CDR1 SQVTM, CDR2 ANQGSEA. The CDR3 region is CSVREGTSPTDTQYF. In DNA form, the CDR3 reads TGCAGCGTTAGGGAAGGGACTAGCCCCACAGATACGCAGTATTTT.

The gene calls are TRBV4-1 and TRBJ1-5; D is perhaps TRBD1 (6 bases). V lost 1 base and J lost 4, with 17 bases in between. The germline V gene encodes CDR1 MGHRA and CDR2 YSYEKL. This CDR3 contains 17 residues. In DNA form, the CDR3 reads TGCGCCAGCAGCCAAGTGTTCCGGGGGGCGGGTAATCAGCCCCAGCATTTT. This gives the protein CASSQVFRGAGNQPQHF.

This clonotype was found a few times. The rearrangement uses TRBV20-1 and TRBJ2-7; D gene uncertain. CDR3 size: 12 residues. Trimming stripped 5 bases from V and 2 bases from J, with 10 bases between. CDR1 DFQATT and CDR2 SNEGSKA come from the germline V gene (reference sequence). The CDR3 loop reads CSALDGPYEQYF. The CDR3 nucleotides read TGCAGTGCTTTGGACGGACCCTACGAGCAGTACTTC.

Only a few counts were recorded for this clonotype. The J gene is TRBJ2-7, the V gene TRBV7-8; D is uncertain. With 1 base removed from V and 4 bases from J, the gap between germline ends came to 14 bases. This CDR3 contains 15 residues. The V gene's germline CDR1 is SGHVS and CDR2 FQNEAQ. This CDR3 is CASSLGPGGVYEQYF. In DNA, the CDR3 is TGTGCCAGCAGCTTAGGGCCGGGTGGGGTTTACGAGCAGTACTTC.

This clonotype has only a few counts. The chain joins TRBV6-1 to TRBJ1-1; tentative D call: TRBD1 (6 bases). Germline CDR1 MNHNS, CDR2 SASEGT. This CDR3 is built from 14 residues. Trimming took off 6 bases at V and 7 bases at J, with 18 bases between the two ends. CDR3 protein: CASRPTRGGGEAFF. CDR3 nucleotide sequence: TGTGCCAGCAGACCCACGCGAGGAGGGGGTGAAGCTTTCTTT.

This clonotype has just a few counts. The chain is built from TRBV7-6 and TRBJ2-1; D remains unclear. Germline values: CDR1 SGHVS, CDR2 FNYEAQ. V gave up 7 bases and J gave up 8 bases, with 12 bases separating them. The CDR3 is 12 amino acids. The CDR3 loop is CASNGKADEQFF. The CDR3 nucleotides read TGTGCCAGCAATGGGAAAGCCGATGAGCAGTTCTTC.

This chain joins TRBV18 and TRBJ2-7; 8 positions match TRBD1. CDR3 length: 16 amino acids. The trim removed 1 base at V and 3 bases at J, leaving 8 bases unmatched. Per the germline V gene, CDR1 is KGHSH and CDR2 is LQKENI. CDR3 residues: CASSPQGQAGRYEQYF. The DNA for the CDR3 is TGTGCCAGCTCACCACAGGGACAGGCAGGCCGCTACGAGCAGTACTTC.

V usage is TRBV10-3 and J usage is TRBJ2-1, with D unresolved. CDR3 length: 14 residues. The germline V gene encodes CDR1 ENHRY and CDR2 SYGVKD. Trimming removed 10 bases at V and 0 bases at J, with 13 bases between. CDR3 sequence: CATTPESSYNEQFF. CDR3 DNA sequence: TGTGCCACCACTCCTGAGAGCTCCTACAATGAGCAGTTCTTC.

This chain connects TRBV19 to TRBJ1-3; perhaps TRBD1 as D (5 bases). CDR3 length: 14 amino acids. The V end was cut by 3 bases, the J end by 1 base, with 7 bases between. The V gene's germline CDR1 is LNHDA and CDR2 SQIVND (reference sequence). CDR3: CASSMGGSGNTIYF. In DNA, the CDR3 is TGTGCCAGTAGTATGGGGGGATCTGGAAACACCATATATTTT. Filled out from reference TRBV19 and TRBJ1-3, the complete variable domain reads DGGITQSPKYLFRKEGQNVTLSCEQNLNHDAMYWYRQDPGQGLRLIYYSQIVNDFQKGDIAEGYSVSREKKESFPLTVTSAQKNPTAFYLCASSMGGSGNTIYFGEGSWLTVV.

By proportion, this clonotype is medium-sized. The chain joins TRBV12-3 or TRBV12-4 to TRBJ2-2; 9 nucleotides align to TRBD1. V lost 2 bases and J lost 6; bases outside the gene matches: 1. The CDR3 totals 14 residues. The CDR3 spells CASSLTGGAGELFF. Written as DNA, the CDR3 is TGTGCCAGCAGTTTAACAGGGGGCGCCGGGGAGCTGTTTTTT.

This chain links TRBV11-2 with TRBJ2-7; no firm D call. Germline CDR1 and CDR2: SGHAT and FQNNGV. V dropped 3 bases and J dropped 6 bases, with 6 bases sitting between them. This CDR3 contains 11 residues. CDR3 DNA: TGTGCCAGCAGCTTTTCCGTCGAGCAGTACTTC. This gives the protein CASSFSVEQYF.

This clonotype has at least ten counts. The chain has TRBV20-1 and TRBJ2-3; D not certain. Germline V gene sequence: CDR1 DFQATT, CDR2 SNEGSKA (reference sequence). Trimming left V 5 bases short and J 5 bases short, with 5 bases between. The CDR3 is 10 amino acids. CDR3 nucleotide sequence: TGCAGTGCTGGGCAAGATACGCAGTATTTT. Amino acid sequence: CSAGQDTQYF.

This clonotype came up a few times. The chain links TRBV7-3 to TRBJ1-1; tentatively, D is TRBD1 (5 bases). Germline CDR1 is SGHTA and CDR2 is FQGTGA. Trimming removed 4 bases at V and 4 bases at J, with 10 bases between. The CDR3 is 13 residues long. DNA for the CDR3: TGTGCCAGCAGCTCGGGGGACGGCACTGAAGCTTTCTTT. It encodes CASSSGDGTEAFF.

This clonotype was counted only a few times. The chain links TRBV5-4 to TRBJ1-2; no definite D call. CDR1 is SGHNT and CDR2 is YYREEE in the germline V gene (reference sequence). This CDR3 spans 9 amino acids. The ends were cut back, 6 bases at V and 3 bases at J, with 0 bases in the middle. In DNA form, the CDR3 reads TGTGCCAGCAACTATGGCTACACCTTC. It yields the protein CASNYGYTF.